This is a list of T cell receptor beta chains from one sample in a study of immune heterogeneity within non-small cell lung tumors. Via MiXCR, TCRdb re-called the multiplex PCR reads, giving one row per CDR3 protein. The sample contains about 20,000 distinct CDR3 sequences, less than 35% of which appear only once. Sequencing was done on a sample of lung tumor tissue. The receptor set was obtained from a man between 40 and 49 years old with non-small cell lung cancer. Both conserved end residues are part of each CDR3. Fields, in order: CDR3 DNA, CDR3 protein, J gene, D gene, clone size, V gene. A D gene is named only where the DNA matches it firmly. Clone size, where shown, is once, few, many, or a class for clones that have expanded.

cdr3_nt: TGTGCCAGCAGCCAAGGTAACAGGGGTAGTCAGCCCCAGCATTTT
cdr3_aa: CASSQGNRGSQPQHF
j_call: TRBJ1-5
d_call: TRBD1
clone_size: many
v_call: TRBV3-1

cdr3_nt: TGTGCCAGCAGCTTATCCACCCAAGGGAACACTGAAGCTTTCTTT
cdr3_aa: CASSLSTQGNTEAFF
j_call: TRBJ1-1
d_call: NA
clone_size: few
v_call: TRBV7-9

cdr3_nt: TGCGCCAGCAGCAGGACTAGCGACTACGAGCAGTACTTC
cdr3_aa: CASSRTSDYEQYF
j_call: TRBJ2-7
d_call: TRBD2
clone_size: NA
v_call: TRBV5-1

cdr3_nt: TGCGCCAGCAGCCAAGGACTCCTCCGGAAGGGTTGGGGCCATGAGCAGTTCTTC
cdr3_aa: CASSQGLLRKGWGHEQFF
j_call: TRBJ2-1
d_call: NA
clone_size: few
v_call: TRBV4-1

cdr3_nt: TGCAGTGCTTTGTCACACGCGAACACCGGGGAGCTGTTTTTT
cdr3_aa: CSALSHANTGELFF
j_call: TRBJ2-2
d_call: NA
clone_size: NA
v_call: TRBV20-1

cdr3_nt: TGTGCCAGCAACCAGCGGGAACGGTTTGAGCAGTACTTC
cdr3_aa: CASNQRERFEQYF
j_call: TRBJ2-7
d_call: TRBD2
clone_size: many
v_call: TRBV2

cdr3_nt: TGCGCCAGCAGCCAAGTGCTGGGCCCGAGCTCCTACGAGCAGTACTTC
cdr3_aa: CASSQVLGPSSYEQYF
j_call: TRBJ2-7
d_call: NA
clone_size: few
v_call: TRBV4-1

cdr3_nt: TGTGCCAGCAGCCAAGATCGGGGCAATGAGCAGTACTTC
cdr3_aa: CASSQDRGNEQYF
j_call: TRBJ2-7
d_call: NA
clone_size: many
v_call: TRBV14

cdr3_nt: TGTGCCATCACATATAGCGGAGTCTACAATGAGCAGTTCTTC
cdr3_aa: CAITYSGVYNEQFF
j_call: TRBJ2-1
d_call: NA
clone_size: many
v_call: TRBV10-3

cdr3_nt: TGTGCCAGCAGCTTAGAAGGGCTAGCGGGAGGTACGGTGCAGTACTTC
cdr3_aa: CASSLEGLAGGTVQYF
j_call: TRBJ2-7
d_call: TRBD2
clone_size: medium-sized
v_call: TRBV7-8

cdr3_nt: TGTGCCAGTACCCCGGACGAGTACAGCGCGGGCGGCTACACCTTC
cdr3_aa: CASTPDEYSAGGYTF
j_call: TRBJ1-2
d_call: NA
clone_size: many
v_call: TRBV6-4

cdr3_nt: TGTGCCAGCAGCCCCCCAAGAGGGTCGGCCTACAATGAGCAGTTCTTC
cdr3_aa: CASSPPRGSAYNEQFF
j_call: TRBJ2-1
d_call: NA
clone_size: few
v_call: TRBV7-9

cdr3_nt: TGTGCCGCGCACAGCACAGATACGCAGTATTTT
cdr3_aa: CAAHSTDTQYF
j_call: TRBJ2-3
d_call: NA
clone_size: NA
v_call: TRBV10-3

cdr3_nt: TGCAGTGCTCGACGCTCTAGTGGGAGTTCATATACGCAGTATTTT
cdr3_aa: CSARRSSGSSYTQYF
j_call: TRBJ2-3
d_call: NA
clone_size: NA
v_call: TRBV20-1

cdr3_nt: TGTGCCAGTAGTATACGAGGTACAGGGGGCCATCAGCCCCAGCATTTT
cdr3_aa: CASSIRGTGGHQPQHF
j_call: TRBJ1-5
d_call: TRBD1
clone_size: NA
v_call: TRBV19